The source of this TCR beta chain is a study of CD8+CD57+ T cells in acquired aplastic anemia. About the research overall: Healthy donors had, on average, approximately 9.9 million reads for their CD4+ cells.

Genomic DNA constituted the template upon which TCR beta VDJ and CDR3 profiling was performed. Using its own MiXCR run on the reads, TCRdb lists one record per CDR3 protein. The sample contains about 190,000 distinct CDR3 sequences, roughly half of which appear only once. This clonotype appeared many times. Antigen: not known. Broader study findings: For CD8+ Simpson's diversity, patients and controls showed no significant difference.

This TCR derives from a human donor in good health, serving as a control. Source material: sorted CD4+, CD8+, or CD8+CD57+ T cells (not recorded which) from PBMCs.

The CDR3 DNA reads TGTGCCAGCAGCGCCCCGGGCAGGGGCGACGAGGGAAACACCATATATTTT. Its protein product is CASSAPGRGDEGNTIYF. The chain uses TRBV25-1 and TRBJ1-3; maybe TRBD1 (6 bases). The germline V and J ends were trimmed by 6 bases and 4 bases, with 22 bases remaining between them. Germline CDR1 MGHDK, CDR2 SYGVNS. The CDR3 spans 17 residues.